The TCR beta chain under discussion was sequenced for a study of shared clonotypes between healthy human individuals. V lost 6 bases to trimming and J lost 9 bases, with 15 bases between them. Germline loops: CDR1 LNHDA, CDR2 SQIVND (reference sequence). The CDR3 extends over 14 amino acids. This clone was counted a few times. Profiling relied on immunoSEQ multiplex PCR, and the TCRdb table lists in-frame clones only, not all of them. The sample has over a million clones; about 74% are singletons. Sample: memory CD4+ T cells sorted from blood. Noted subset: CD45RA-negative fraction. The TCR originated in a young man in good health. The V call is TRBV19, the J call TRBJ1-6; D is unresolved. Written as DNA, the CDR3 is TGTGCCAGTAGCACAACTTCCCGGGGTTCACCCCTCCACTTT. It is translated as CASSTTSRGSPLHF.